Following are 23 T cell receptor beta chains from one sample sequenced in a study of technical replicates of blood from four donors. This table comes from immunoSEQ multiplex PCR, and its TCRdb copy is limited to in-frame clones, with some not included. This sample has about 93,000 clones, with 95% found just once. The specimen sequenced was T cells isolated from PBMCs. These receptors all stem from a human donor in good health.

This chain joins TRBV7-2 and TRBJ2-3; 9 bases map to TRBD2. Per germline, CDR1 SGHTA and CDR2 FQGNSA. The CDR3 loop spans 17 amino acids. Germline trimming cut 0 bases from V and 4 bases from J; bases unmatched to any gene: 8. This CDR3 reads CASSLARVLAGADTQYF. The CDR3, as DNA: TGTGCCAGCAGCTTAGCCAGGGTACTAGCGGGTGCAGATACGCAGTATTTT.

The rearrangement joins TRBV9 to TRBJ1-3; weak D call: TRBD1 (5 bases). The CDR3 is made up of 15 amino acids. V was cut by 6 bases and J by 0 bases, with 13 bases left in between. Germline V gene sequence: CDR1 SGDLS, CDR2 YYNGEE. CDR3 in DNA: TGTGCCAGCACAAGTGGACAAAGCTCTGGAAACACCATATATTTT. The encoded protein is CASTSGQSSGNTIYF. Together with reference TRBV9 and TRBJ1-3, the CDR3 gives the full variable domain: DSGVTQTPKHLITATGQRVTLRCSPRSGDLSVYWYQQSLDQGLQFLIQYYNGEERAKGNILERFSAQQFPDLHSELNLSSLELGDSALYFCASTSGQSSGNTIYFGEGSWLTVV.

This chain joins TRBV5-1 and TRBJ2-1; possibly TRBD2 for D (6 bases). The CDR3 covers 15 residues. Germline CDR1 reads SGHRS; CDR2 reads YFSETQ. V was cut by 0 bases and J by 6 bases, with 13 bases left in between. CDR3 loop: CASSLGAGPFNEQFF. The CDR3 DNA follows: TGCGCCAGCAGCTTGGGGGCGGGACCATTCAATGAGCAGTTCTTC.

The chain links TRBV4-2 to TRBJ2-7, with D possibly TRBD1 on 7 matching bases. The germline V gene has CDR1 LGHNA and CDR2 YNFKEQ. Trimming left V 0 bases short and J 5 bases short, with 17 bases between. CDR3 length: 16 amino acids. CDR3 DNA sequence: TGTGCCAGCAGCCAAGAGGGTCGCCAGGGGGGCCACGAGCAGTACTTC. This codes for CASSQEGRQGGHEQYF.

The V and J genes are TRBV10-3 and TRBJ2-3; D is undetermined. V lost 10 bases, J lost 0 bases, and 5 bases lay in between. The CDR3 extends over 11 amino acids. Germline loops: CDR1 ENHRY, CDR2 SYGVKD. This CDR3 reads CATVSTDTQYF. In DNA, the CDR3 is TGTGCCACCGTCAGCACAGATACGCAGTATTTT.

V usage is TRBV29-1 and J usage is TRBJ2-1, with 8 bases that match TRBD1. This CDR3 is 14 amino acids long. Germline CDR1 SQVTM, CDR2 ANQGSEA. The V gene end was trimmed by 5 bases and the J gene end by 5 bases; junction bases not matched to a gene: 8. CDR3 sequence reads: CSVLGTGSDNEQFF. CDR3 DNA sequence: TGCAGCGTTCTCGGGACAGGTTCTGACAATGAGCAGTTCTTC.

The chain is built from TRBV25-1 and TRBJ1-3, with D possibly being TRBD1 (5 bases). The V gene's germline CDR1 is MGHDK and CDR2 SYGVNS. The CDR3 contains 12 residues. Trimming took 5 bases from V and 7 from J, leaving 9 bases between them. As DNA, the CDR3 is TGTGCCAGCAGTAGGGGTGGCAACACCATATATTTT. It is translated as CASSRGGNTIYF.

This chain joins TRBV6-5 and TRBJ2-2, with TRBD2 identical over 8 bases. Per the germline V gene, CDR1 is MNHEY and CDR2 is SVGAGI. V lost 5 bases and J lost 4; bases outside the gene matches: 3. The CDR3 totals 14 residues. The CDR3 DNA follows: TGTGCCAGCAGTAGACTAGCGCCCACCGGGGAGCTGTTTTTT. This translates into CASSRLAPTGELFF.

V usage is TRBV6-5 and J usage is TRBJ1-1, with TRBD1 matching 7 bases. J gave up 3 bases and V 3 bases, and 10 bases lay outside the gene matches. This CDR3 has 16 residues. The germline V gene encodes CDR1 MNHEY and CDR2 SVGAGI. DNA for the CDR3: TGTGCCAGCAGTTATTTTTCGGGAGGGGGCCACACTGAAGCTTTCTTT. This sequence encodes CASSYFSGGGHTEAFF.

The V and J genes are TRBV15 and TRBJ2-3; tentative D call: TRBD1 (6 bases). In germline, CDR1 is LNHNV, CDR2 YYDKDF (reference sequence). Trimming took 3 bases from V and 3 from J, leaving 10 bases between them. This CDR3 has 14 residues. The DNA for the CDR3 is TGTGCCACCAGCAGGGATCAGGGGACAGATACGCAGTATTTT. This sequence encodes CATSRDQGTDTQYF.

In this sample, this clone turned up a few times. The rearrangement links TRBV5-1 to TRBJ1-2; no clear D gene. The CDR3 totals 13 residues. V was cut by 0 bases and J by 4 bases, with 7 bases left in between. CDR1 is SGHRS, CDR2 YFSETQ, per germline. DNA for the CDR3: TGCGCCAGCAGCTTGGAACTTTCCTATGGCTACACCTTC. It codes for CASSLELSYGYTF. Full variable domain (missing parts from reference TRBV5-1 and TRBJ1-2): KAGVTQTPRYLIKTRGQQVTLSCSPISGHRSVSWYQQTPGQGLQFLFEYFSETQRNKGNFPGRFSGRQFSNSRSEMNVSTLELGDSALYLCASSLELSYGYTFGSGTRLTVV.

There are many counts of this clone. The V gene is TRBV6-5, the J gene TRBJ1-1; weak D call: TRBD1 (5 bases). V lost 6 bases to trimming and J lost 5 bases, with 10 bases between them. The CDR3 has 12 amino acids. Germline V gene sequence: CDR1 MNHEY, CDR2 SVGAGI. The CDR3 is CASSREGTEAFF. CDR3 DNA sequence: TGTGCCAGCAGCAGGGAAGGTACTGAAGCTTTCTTT.

The chain recombines TRBV25-1 with TRBJ1-2; D remains unclear. The V gene lost 3 bases and the J gene lost 4 bases, with 6 bases spanning the gap. The CDR3 is 12 amino acids. CDR1 is MGHDK and CDR2 is SYGVNS in the germline V gene. The CDR3 loop is CASSDSIYGYTF. CDR3 sequence (DNA): TGTGCCAGCAGTGATAGCATCTATGGCTACACCTTC.

The chain employs TRBV27 and TRBJ2-3; no reliable D call. The CDR3 has 15 amino acids. Germline CDR1 reads MNHEY; CDR2 reads SMNVEV (reference sequence). V shed 2 bases and J shed 1 base, with 10 bases lying between them. The CDR3 sequence is CASSLGPLGTDTQYF. CDR3 bases: TGTGCCAGCAGTTTAGGGCCCCTCGGCACAGATACGCAGTATTTT.

The V and J genes are TRBV4-1 and TRBJ1-1, with unresolved D. CDR3 size: 15 residues. Trimming left V 6 bases short and J 1 base short, with 15 bases between. Germline V CDR1 and CDR2: MGHRA, YSYEKL. As DNA, the CDR3 is TGCGCCAGCAGACCTTATGGACTCACGAACACTGAAGCTTTCTTT. Encoded protein: CASRPYGLTNTEAFF.

The chain carries TRBV29-1 and TRBJ1-3; D gene unclear. V was trimmed by 0 bases and J by 4 bases, leaving 16 bases between them. CDR3 length: 16 amino acids. Germline V gene lookup returns CDR1 SQVTM and CDR2 ANQGSEA. The CDR3 region is CSVEDPQAASGNTIYF. In DNA form, the CDR3 reads TGCAGCGTTGAAGATCCGCAGGCAGCATCCGGAAACACCATATATTTT. The entire variable domain, with the rest obtained from reference TRBV29-1 and TRBJ1-3, is as follows: SAVISQKPSRDICQRGTSLTIQCQVDSQVTMMFWYRQQPGQSLTLIATANQGSEATYESGFVIDKFPISRPNLTFSTLTVSNMSPEDSSIYLCSVEDPQAASGNTIYFGEGSWLTVV.

This clone was counted once. The rearrangement joins TRBV5-6 to TRBJ1-5; D ambiguous. CDR1 and CDR2 from the germline V gene are SGHDT and YYEEEE. This CDR3 is built from 15 residues. The ends were cut back, 0 bases at V and 4 bases at J, with 11 bases in the middle. The CDR3 DNA sequence: TGTGCCAGCAGCTTGGGTCGGCCACTAAATCAGCCCCAGCATTTT. Amino acids: CASSLGRPLNQPQHF.

V and J are TRBV14 and TRBJ2-1; TRBD1 agrees at 7 bases. Unmatched junction bases numbered 13, after V lost 6 bases and J lost 8 bases. The CDR3 is 15 residues long. Germline V gives CDR1 SGHDN, CDR2 FVKESK. As DNA, the CDR3 is TGTGCCAGCAGTCTGACAGGGCTGGGGATCGATGAGCAGTTCTTC. This codes for CASSLTGLGIDEQFF.

This chain uses TRBV28 with TRBJ2-7; 9 bases map to TRBD1. The CDR3 has 14 amino acids. Germline loops: CDR1 MDHEN, CDR2 SYDVKM. Germline trimming cut 3 bases from V and 5 bases from J; bases unmatched to any gene: 5. The DNA for the CDR3 is TGTGCCAGCAGTTTCTGGGACAGGGCCAACGAGCAGTACTTC. It translates to CASSFWDRANEQYF.

This rearrangement joins TRBV28 to TRBJ2-3, with TRBD1 identical over 9 bases. The CDR3 consists of 18 residues. CDR1 is MDHEN, CDR2 SYDVKM, per germline. With 4 bases clipped from V and 2 bases from J, the junction kept 13 bases outside the gene matches. CDR3: CASSSTGQGEGLTDTQYF. Here the CDR3 DNA reads TGTGCCAGCAGTTCCACGGGACAGGGCGAAGGGCTCACAGATACGCAGTATTTT.

The genes are TRBV19 and TRBJ1-5, with D possibly being TRBD1 (6 bases). V was pared by 5 bases and J by 0 bases, with 14 bases between. There are 16 residues in the CDR3. Germline-derived CDR1 and CDR2 are LNHDA and SQIVND (reference sequence). CDR3 amino acids: CASSLRTEYSNQPQHF. The CDR3 DNA reads as TGTGCCAGTAGTTTACGGACAGAGTATAGCAATCAGCCCCAGCATTTT.

In its sample, this clone was seen once. The chain links TRBV25-1 to TRBJ2-1; D gene uncertain. CDR3 length: 15 amino acids. Looked up from germline, CDR1 is MGHDK and CDR2 is SYGVNS. Trimming removed 0 bases from V and 6 bases from J, with 12 bases in between. The CDR3 nucleotides read TGTGCCAGCAGTGAATATTTACCACCGCGCAATGAGCAGTTCTTC. Translating gives CASSEYLPPRNEQFF.

V is TRBV7-9 and J is TRBJ2-7; TRBD1 matches 10 bases. Unmatched junction bases numbered 6, after V lost 3 bases and J lost 1 base. CDR1 SEHNR and CDR2 FQNEAQ come from the germline V gene (reference sequence). This CDR3 has 16 residues. CDR3 protein: CASSFPGTGVSYEQYF. CDR3 sequence (DNA): TGTGCCAGCAGCTTCCCCGGGACAGGGGTGTCCTACGAGCAGTACTTC. The full variable domain, its missing parts supplied by reference TRBV7-9 and TRBJ2-7, is DTGVSQNPRHKITKRGQNVTFRCDPISEHNRLYWYRQTLGQGPEFLTYFQNEAQLEKSRLLSDRFSAERPKGSFSTLEIQRTEQGDSAMYLCASSFPGTGVSYEQYFGPGTRLTVT.